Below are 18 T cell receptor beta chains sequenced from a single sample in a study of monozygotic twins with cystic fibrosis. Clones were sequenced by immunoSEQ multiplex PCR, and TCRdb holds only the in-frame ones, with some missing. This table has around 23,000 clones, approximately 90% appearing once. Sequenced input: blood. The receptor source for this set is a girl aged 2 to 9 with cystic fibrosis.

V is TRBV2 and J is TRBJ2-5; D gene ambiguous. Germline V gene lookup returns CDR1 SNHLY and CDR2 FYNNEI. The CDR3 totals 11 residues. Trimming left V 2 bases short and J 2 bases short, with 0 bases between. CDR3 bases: TGTGCCAGCAGTGAACAAGAGACCCAGTACTTC. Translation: CASSEQETQYF.

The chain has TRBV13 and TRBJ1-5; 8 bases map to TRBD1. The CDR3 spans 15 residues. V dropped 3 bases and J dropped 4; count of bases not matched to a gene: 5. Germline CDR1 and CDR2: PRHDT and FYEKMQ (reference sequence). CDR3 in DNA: TGTGCCAGCAGCTTGAGCAGGGGGCTAAATCAGCCCCAGCATTTT. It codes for CASSLSRGLNQPQHF.

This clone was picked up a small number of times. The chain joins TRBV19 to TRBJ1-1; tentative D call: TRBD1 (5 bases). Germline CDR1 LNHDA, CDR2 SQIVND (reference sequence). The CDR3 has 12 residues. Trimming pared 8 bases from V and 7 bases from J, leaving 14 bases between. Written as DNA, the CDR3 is TGTGCCAGTTCTTGGGGGATGGGTGAAGCTTTCTTT. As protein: CASSWGMGEAFF.

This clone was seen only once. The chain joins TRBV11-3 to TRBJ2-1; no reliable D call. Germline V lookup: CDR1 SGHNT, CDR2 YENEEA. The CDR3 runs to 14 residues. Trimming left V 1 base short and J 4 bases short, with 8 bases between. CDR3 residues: CASSLGSSYNEQFF. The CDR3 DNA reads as TGTGCCAGCAGCTTAGGTAGCAGTTACAATGAGCAGTTCTTC.

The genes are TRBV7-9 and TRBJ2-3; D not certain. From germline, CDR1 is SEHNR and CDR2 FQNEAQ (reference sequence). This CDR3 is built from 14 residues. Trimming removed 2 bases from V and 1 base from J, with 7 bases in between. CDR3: CASSLFEGTDTQYF. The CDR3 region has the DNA TGTGCCAGCAGCTTATTTGAAGGCACAGATACGCAGTATTTT.

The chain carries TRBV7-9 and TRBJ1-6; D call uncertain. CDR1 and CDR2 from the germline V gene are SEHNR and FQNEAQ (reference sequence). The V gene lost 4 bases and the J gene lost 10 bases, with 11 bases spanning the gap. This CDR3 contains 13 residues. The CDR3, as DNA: TGTGCCAGCAGCTCCGACCCGAGATCACCCCTCCACTTT. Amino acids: CASSSDPRSPLHF.

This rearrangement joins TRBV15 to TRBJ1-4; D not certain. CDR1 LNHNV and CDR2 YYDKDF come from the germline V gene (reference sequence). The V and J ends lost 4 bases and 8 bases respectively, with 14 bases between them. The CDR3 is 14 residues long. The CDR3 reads CATSTVQIQEKLFF. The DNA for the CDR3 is TGTGCCACCAGCACGGTACAGATCCAAGAAAAACTGTTTTTT.

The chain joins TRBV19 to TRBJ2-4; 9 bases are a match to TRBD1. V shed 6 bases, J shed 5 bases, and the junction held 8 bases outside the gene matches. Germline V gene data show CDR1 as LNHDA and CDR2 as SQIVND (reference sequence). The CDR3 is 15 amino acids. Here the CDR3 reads CASSYRGLGENIQYF. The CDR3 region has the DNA TGTGCCAGTAGCTACAGGGGGCTTGGGGAAAACATTCAGTACTTC. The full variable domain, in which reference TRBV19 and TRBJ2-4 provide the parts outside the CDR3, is DGGITQSPKYLFRKEGQNVTLSCEQNLNHDAMYWYRQDPGQGLRLIYYSQIVNDFQKGDIAEGYSVSREKKESFPLTVTSAQKNPTAFYLCASSYRGLGENIQYFGAGTRLSVL.

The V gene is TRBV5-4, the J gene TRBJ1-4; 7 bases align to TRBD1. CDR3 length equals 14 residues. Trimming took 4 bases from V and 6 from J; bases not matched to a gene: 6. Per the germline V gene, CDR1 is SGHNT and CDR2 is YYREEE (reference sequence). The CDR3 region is CASSRDRVDEKLFF. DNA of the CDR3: TGTGCCAGCAGCCGGGACAGAGTAGATGAAAAACTGTTTTTT. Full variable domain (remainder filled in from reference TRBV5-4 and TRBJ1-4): ETGVTQSPTHLIKTRGQQVTLRCSSQSGHNTVSWYQQALGQGPQFIFQYYREEENGRGNFPPRFSGLQFPNYSSELNVNALELDDSALYLCASSRDRVDEKLFFGSGTQLSVL.

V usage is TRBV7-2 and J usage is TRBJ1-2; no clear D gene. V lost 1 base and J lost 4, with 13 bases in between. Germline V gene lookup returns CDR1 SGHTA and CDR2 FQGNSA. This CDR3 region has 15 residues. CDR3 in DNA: TGTGCCAGCAGCTTAGAAGAGAGAAACACCTATGGCTACACCTTC. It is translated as CASSLEERNTYGYTF.

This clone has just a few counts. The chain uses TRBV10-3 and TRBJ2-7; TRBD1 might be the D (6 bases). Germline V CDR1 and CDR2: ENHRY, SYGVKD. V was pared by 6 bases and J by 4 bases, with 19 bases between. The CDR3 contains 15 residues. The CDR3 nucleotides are TGTGCCATCAGCGATACAGGGAATACGTTTTACGAGCAGTACTTC. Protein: CAISDTGNTFYEQYF.

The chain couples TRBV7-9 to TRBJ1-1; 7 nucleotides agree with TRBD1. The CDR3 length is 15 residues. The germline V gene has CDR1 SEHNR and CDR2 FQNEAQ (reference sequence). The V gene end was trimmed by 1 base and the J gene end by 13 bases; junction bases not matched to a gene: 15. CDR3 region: CASSLGGGNPESGFF. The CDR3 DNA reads TGTGCCAGCAGCTTAGGAGGGGGCAACCCTGAATCTGGTTTCTTT.

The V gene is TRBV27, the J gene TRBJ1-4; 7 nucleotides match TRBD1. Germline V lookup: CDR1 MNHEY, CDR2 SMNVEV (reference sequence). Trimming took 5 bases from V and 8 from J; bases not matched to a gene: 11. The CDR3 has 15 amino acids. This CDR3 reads CASSLTRGRAEKLFF. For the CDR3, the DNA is TGTGCCAGCAGTCTCACGAGGGGGCGTGCGGAAAAACTGTTTTTT.

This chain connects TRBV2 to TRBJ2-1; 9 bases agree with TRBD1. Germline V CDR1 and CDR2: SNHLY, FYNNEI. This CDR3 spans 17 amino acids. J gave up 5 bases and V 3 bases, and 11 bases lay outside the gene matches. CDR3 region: CASSEPGQGFPNNEQFF. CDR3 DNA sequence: TGTGCCAGCAGTGAGCCGGGACAGGGTTTCCCTAACAATGAGCAGTTCTTC.

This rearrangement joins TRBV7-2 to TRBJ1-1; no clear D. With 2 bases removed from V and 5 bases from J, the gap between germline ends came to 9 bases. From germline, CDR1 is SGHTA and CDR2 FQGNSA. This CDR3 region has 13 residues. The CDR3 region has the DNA TGTGCCAGCAGCTTAACGGGAAATACTGAAGCTTTCTTT. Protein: CASSLTGNTEAFF.

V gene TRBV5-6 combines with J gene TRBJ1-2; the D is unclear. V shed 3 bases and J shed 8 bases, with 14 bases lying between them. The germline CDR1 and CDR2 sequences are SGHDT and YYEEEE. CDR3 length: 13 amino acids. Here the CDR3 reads CASSSAGPWGYTF. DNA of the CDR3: TGTGCCAGCAGCTCGGCCGGGCCGTGGGGCTACACCTTC.

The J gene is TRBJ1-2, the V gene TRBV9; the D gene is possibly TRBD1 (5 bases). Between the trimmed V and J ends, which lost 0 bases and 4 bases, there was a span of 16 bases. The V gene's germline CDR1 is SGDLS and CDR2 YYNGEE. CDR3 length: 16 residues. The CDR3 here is CASSVGSGGDLYGYTF. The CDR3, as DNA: TGTGCCAGCAGCGTAGGATCGGGAGGGGACCTCTATGGCTACACCTTC.

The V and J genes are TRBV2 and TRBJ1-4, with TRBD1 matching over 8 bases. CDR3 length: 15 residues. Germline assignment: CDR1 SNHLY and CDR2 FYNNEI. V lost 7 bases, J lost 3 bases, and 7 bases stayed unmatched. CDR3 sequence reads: CASTLETGANEKLFF. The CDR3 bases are TGTGCCAGCACCTTGGAGACAGGGGCTAATGAAAAACTGTTTTTT.